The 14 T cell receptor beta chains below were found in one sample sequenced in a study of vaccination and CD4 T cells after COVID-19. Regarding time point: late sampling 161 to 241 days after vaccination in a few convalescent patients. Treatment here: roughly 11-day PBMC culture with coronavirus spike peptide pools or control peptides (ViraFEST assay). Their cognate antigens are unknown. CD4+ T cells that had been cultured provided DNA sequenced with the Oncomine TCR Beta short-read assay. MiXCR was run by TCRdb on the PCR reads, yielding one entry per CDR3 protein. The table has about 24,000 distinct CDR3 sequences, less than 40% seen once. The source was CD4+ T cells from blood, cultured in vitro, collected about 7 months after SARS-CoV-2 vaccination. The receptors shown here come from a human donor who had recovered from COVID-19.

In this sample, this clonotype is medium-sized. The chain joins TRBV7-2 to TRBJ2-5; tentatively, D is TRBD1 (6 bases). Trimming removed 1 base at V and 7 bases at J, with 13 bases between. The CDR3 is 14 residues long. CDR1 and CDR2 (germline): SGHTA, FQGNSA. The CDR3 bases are TGTGCCAGCAGCTTAGATCAGGGGCCCAGGACCCAGTACTTC. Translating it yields CASSLDQGPRTQYF.

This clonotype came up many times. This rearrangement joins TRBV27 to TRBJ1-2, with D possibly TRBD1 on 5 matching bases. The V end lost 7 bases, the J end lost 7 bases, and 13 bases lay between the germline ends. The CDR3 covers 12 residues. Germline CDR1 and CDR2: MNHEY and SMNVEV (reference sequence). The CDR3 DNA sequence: TGTGCCAGCACAGGGAGGATTGGTGGCTACACCTTC. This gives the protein CASTGRIGGYTF.

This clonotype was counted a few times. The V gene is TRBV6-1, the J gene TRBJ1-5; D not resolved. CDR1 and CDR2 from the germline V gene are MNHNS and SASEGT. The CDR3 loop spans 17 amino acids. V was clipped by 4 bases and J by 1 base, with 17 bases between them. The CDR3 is CASSALRGATSNQPQHF. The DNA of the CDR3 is TGTGCCAGCAGTGCCTTGCGGGGTGCCACGAGCAATCAGCCCCAGCATTTT.

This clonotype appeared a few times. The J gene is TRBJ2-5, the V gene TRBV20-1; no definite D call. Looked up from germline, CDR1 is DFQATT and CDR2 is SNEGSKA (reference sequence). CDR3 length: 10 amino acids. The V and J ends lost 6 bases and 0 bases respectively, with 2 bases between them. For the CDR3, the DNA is TGCAGTGCCAACCAAGAGACCCAGTACTTC. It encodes CSANQETQYF.

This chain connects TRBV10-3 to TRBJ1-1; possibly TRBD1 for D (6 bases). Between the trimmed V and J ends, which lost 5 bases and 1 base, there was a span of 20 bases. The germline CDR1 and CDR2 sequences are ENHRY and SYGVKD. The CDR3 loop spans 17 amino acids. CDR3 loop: CAISPMGRKQGNTEAFF. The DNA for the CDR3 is TGTGCCATCAGTCCTATGGGGAGGAAACAGGGGAACACTGAAGCTTTCTTT.

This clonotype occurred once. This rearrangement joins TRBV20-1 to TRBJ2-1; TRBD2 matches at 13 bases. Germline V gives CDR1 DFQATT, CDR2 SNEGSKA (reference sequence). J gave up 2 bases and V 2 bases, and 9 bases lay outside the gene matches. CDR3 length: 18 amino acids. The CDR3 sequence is CSARPGLAGVWAYNEQFF. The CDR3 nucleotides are TGCAGTGCTAGACCCGGACTAGCGGGAGTCTGGGCCTACAATGAGCAGTTCTTC.

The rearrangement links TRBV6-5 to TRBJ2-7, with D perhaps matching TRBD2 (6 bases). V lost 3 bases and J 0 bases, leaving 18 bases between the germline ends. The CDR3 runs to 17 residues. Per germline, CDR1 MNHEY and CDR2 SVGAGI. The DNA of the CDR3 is TGTGCCAGCAGTTATGAGGCGCGGGGTAAAAGCTCCTACGAGCAGTACTTC. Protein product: CASSYEARGKSSYEQYF.

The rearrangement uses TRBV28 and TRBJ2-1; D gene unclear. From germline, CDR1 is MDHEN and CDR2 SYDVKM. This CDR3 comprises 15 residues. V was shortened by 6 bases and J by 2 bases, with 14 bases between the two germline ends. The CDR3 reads CASSSPRTPYNEQFF. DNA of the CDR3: TGTGCCAGCAGCTCTCCCCGGACCCCCTACAATGAGCAGTTCTTC.

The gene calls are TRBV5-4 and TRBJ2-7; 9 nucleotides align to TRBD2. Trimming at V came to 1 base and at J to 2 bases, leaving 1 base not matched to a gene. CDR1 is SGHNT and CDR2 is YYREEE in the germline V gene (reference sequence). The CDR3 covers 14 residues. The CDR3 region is CASSLLAGPYEQYF. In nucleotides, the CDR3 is TGTGCCAGCAGCTTGCTAGCGGGGCCCTACGAGCAGTACTTC.

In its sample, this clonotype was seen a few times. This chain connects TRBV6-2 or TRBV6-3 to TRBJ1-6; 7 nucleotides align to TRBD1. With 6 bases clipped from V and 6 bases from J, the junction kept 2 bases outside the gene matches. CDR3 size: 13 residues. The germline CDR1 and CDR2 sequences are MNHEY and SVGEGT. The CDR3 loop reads CASSGTVNSPLHF. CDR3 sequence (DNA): TGTGCCAGCAGCGGGACAGTTAATTCACCCCTCCACTTT.

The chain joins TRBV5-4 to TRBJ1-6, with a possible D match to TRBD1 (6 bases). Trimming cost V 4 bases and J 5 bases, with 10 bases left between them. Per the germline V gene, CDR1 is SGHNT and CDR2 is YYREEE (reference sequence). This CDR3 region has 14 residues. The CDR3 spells CASSPDSDNSPLHF. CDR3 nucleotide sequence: TGTGCCAGCAGCCCGGACAGCGATAATTCACCCCTCCACTTT.

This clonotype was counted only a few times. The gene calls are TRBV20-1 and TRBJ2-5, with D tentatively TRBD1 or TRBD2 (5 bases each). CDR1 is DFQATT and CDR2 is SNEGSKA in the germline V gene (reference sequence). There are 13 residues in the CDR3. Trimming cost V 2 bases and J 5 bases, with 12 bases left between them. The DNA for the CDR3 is TGCAGTGCTAGAATCGGGGCTCAGGAGACCCAGTACTTC. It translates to CSARIGAQETQYF.

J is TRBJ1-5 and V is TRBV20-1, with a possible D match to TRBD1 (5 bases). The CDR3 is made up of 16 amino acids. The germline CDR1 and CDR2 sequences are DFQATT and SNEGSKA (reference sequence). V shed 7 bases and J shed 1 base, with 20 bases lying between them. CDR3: CSVRVEGDGSNQPQHF. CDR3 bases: TGCAGTGTAAGGGTCGAAGGGGATGGAAGCAATCAGCCCCAGCATTTT.

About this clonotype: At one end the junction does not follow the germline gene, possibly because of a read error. The CDR3 bases are TGTGCCACCAACAGATCCCCTACAGAGACCCAGTACTTC. Its protein is CATNRSPTETQYF. The rearrangement links TRBV15 to TRBJ2-5; D is unclear. The CDR3 runs 13 residues. Per the germline V gene, CDR1 is LNHNV and CDR2 is YYDKDF (reference sequence).